The source of this T cell receptor (beta chain) is a study of regulatory T cells in long-lasting Graves disease. Time point of the sample: newly diagnosed GD, antithyroid drugs for less than 3 months. Researchers made the TCR library from RNA that was extracted from PBMCs. In each case, Graves' disease was diagnosed per American Thyroid Association guidelines. This CDR3 has 11 amino acids. Trimming cost V 4 bases and J 6 bases, with 7 bases left between them. Germline CDR1 and CDR2: MNHEY and SVGEGT. Whole-study results and caveats: Graves' patients with persistent disease showed TCR diversity lower than patients newly diagnosed.

The sample holds many counts of this clonotype. Its antigen remains unknown. Combining iRepertoire HTBI primers with Arm-PCR of CDR3 regions, the authors built TCR beta libraries. One entry per CDR3 protein results from TCRdb running MiXCR on the multiplex PCR reads. The data show some 410,000 distinct CDR3 sequences, about a sixth seen once. These data were likewise used in another study, on T cells in Graves' hyperthyroidism and ophthalmopathy.

This specimen was peripheral blood mononuclear cells (PBMCs), taken at new diagnosis, from a patient treated with antithyroid drugs. The V call is TRBV6-2 or TRBV6-3, the J call TRBJ2-7; D is unresolved. The receptor was isolated from a woman in her 30s with Graves disease. This chain's CDR3 is CASSFSGEQYF. Here the CDR3 DNA reads TGTGCCAGCAGTTTCAGTGGCGAGCAGTACTTC.